The 5 T cell receptor beta chains below come from one sample, sequenced in a study of T cells after yellow fever vaccination. MiXCR was run by TCRdb on the 5' RACE reads, yielding one entry per CDR3 protein. The sample holds about 340,000 distinct CDR3 sequences; roughly 4.3% are singletons and the top ten take about 24%. Sequencing was performed on PBMCs, taken 5 days after the yellow fever booster vaccination. These TCRs come from a man between 18 and 35 years old who received the YFV17D yellow fever vaccine.

The chain carries TRBV4-3 and TRBJ2-7, with 8 bases identical to TRBD1. CDR1 and CDR2 from the germline V gene are LGHNA and YSLEER. CDR3 size: 14 residues. V lost 0 bases to trimming and J lost 5 bases; unmatched junction nucleotides: 3. CDR3 protein: CASSQDRGQDEQYF. CDR3 nucleotides: TGCGCCAGCAGCCAAGACAGGGGGCAGGACGAGCAGTACTTC.

This clonotype was detected once. A much bigger clone sits one base away, suggesting this may be a read error. The chain carries TRBV4-2 and TRBJ2-3, with TRBD2 identical over 10 bases. The V segment lost 0 bases and the J segment 3 bases; nucleotides outside the gene matches: 3. The germline V gene has CDR1 LGHNA and CDR2 YNFKEQ. The CDR3 length is 16 residues. This chain's CDR3 is CASSQDSGGGTDTQYF. The CDR3 region has the DNA TGTGCCAGCAGCCAAGACAGCGGGGGGGGAACAGATACGCAGTATTTT.

Only a few counts were recorded for this clonotype. This chain joins TRBV6-5 and TRBJ1-2, with TRBD1 matching 9 bases. V lost 6 bases, J lost 0 bases, and 8 bases stayed unmatched. The length of the CDR3 is 16 residues. CDR1 MNHEY and CDR2 SVGAGI come from the germline V gene. This CDR3 reads CASRRTGANPNYGYTF. The DNA of the CDR3 is TGTGCCAGCAGACGGACAGGGGCGAATCCTAACTATGGCTACACCTTC.

This clonotype showed up just a few times. The chain uses TRBV7-9 and TRBJ2-5; 8 bases fit TRBD1. The V and J ends lost 4 bases and 5 bases, in that order; junction bases with no gene match: 12. The CDR3 is made up of 16 amino acids. CDR1 SEHNR and CDR2 FQNEAQ come from the germline V gene (reference sequence). The CDR3 DNA is TGTGCCAGCAGCTCGACGACAGGGGCGCCTTTCGAGACCCAGTACTTC. It is translated as CASSSTTGAPFETQYF.

This chain uses TRBV10-3 with TRBJ2-3; no reliable D call. In germline, CDR1 is ENHRY, CDR2 SYGVKD. This CDR3 is 14 amino acids long. Trimming removed 11 bases at V and 0 bases at J, with 15 bases between. The CDR3 is CAAGQSASTDTQYF. The CDR3 DNA reads TGTGCCGCCGGCCAATCCGCTAGCACAGATACGCAGTATTTT.